This paragraph covers one T cell receptor (beta chain) sequence. The CDR3 is made up of 13 amino acids. The data are from a study of cytomegalovirus exposure and HLA in healthy donors. Use of 60 Vbeta and 13 Jbeta primers characterized the PCR. Libraries were prepared by immunoSEQ multiplex PCR; TCRdb keeps only in-frame clonotypes and omits some of them. The table shows 110,000 to 150,000 clones, with 70% to 80% occurring only once. Donors were nominally healthy when sampled, though unrecorded immune exposures were likely. Sequencing input: PBMCs. This TCR was recovered from a woman aged 18-29 years in good health and CMV-seropositive. The chain recombines TRBV21-1 with TRBJ2-1; the DNA was not used to check the table's D call, TRBD1. TRBV21-1 is tagged as a pseudogene. For the CDR3, the DNA is TGTGCCAGCAGGAAGGGGCTATCTTCTGAGCAGTTCTTC. As protein: CASRKGLSSEQFF.